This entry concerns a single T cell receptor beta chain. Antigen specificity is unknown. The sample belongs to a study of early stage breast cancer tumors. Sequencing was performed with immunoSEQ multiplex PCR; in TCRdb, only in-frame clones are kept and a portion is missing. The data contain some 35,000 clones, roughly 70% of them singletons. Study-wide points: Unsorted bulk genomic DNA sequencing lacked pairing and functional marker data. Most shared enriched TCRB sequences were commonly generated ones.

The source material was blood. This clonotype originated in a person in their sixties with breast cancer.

DNA of the CDR3: TGTGCCATCACACAAGCGGGGGGGGAGACCCAGTACTTC. The encoded protein is CAITQAGGETQYF. The chain couples TRBV10-3 to TRBJ2-5, with 10 positions matching TRBD2. Unmatched junction bases numbered 4, after V lost 7 bases and J lost 5 bases. Germline CDR1 and CDR2: ENHRY and SYGVKD. CDR3 length: 13 amino acids.